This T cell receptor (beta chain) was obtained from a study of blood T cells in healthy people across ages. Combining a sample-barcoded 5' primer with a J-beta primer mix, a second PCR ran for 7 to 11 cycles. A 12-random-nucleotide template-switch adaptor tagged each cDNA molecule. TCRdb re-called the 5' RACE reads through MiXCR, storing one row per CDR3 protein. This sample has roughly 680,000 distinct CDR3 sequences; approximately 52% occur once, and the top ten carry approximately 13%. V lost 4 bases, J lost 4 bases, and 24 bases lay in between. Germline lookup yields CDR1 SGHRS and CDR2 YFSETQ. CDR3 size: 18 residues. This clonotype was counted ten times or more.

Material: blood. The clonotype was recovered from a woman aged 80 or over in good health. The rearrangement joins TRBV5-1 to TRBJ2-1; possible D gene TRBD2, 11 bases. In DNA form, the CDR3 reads TGCGCCAGCAGCCCCGACAGGGGGCGACTAGCGGGATACAATGAGCAGTTCTTC. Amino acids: CASSPDRGRLAGYNEQFF.